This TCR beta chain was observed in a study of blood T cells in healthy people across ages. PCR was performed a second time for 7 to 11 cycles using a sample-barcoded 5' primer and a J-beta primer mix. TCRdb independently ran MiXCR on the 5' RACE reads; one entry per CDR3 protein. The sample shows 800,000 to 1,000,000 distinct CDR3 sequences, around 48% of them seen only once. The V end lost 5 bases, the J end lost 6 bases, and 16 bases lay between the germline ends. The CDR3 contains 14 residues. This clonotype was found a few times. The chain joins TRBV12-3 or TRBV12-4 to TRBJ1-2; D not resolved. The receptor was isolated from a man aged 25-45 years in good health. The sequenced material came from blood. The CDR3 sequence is CASSAESKVDGYTF. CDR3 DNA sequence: TGTGCCAGCAGTGCAGAGAGTAAGGTTGATGGCTACACCTTC.